The 2 T cell receptor beta chains listed next were all sequenced from one sample in a study of vaccination effects on CD4 cells after COVID-19. The data were produced by immunoSEQ multiplex PCR, yet TCRdb's version contains in-frame clones alone and is incomplete. The sample has fewer than 35,000 clones, around 70% seen once. Isolation of CD4+ T cells took place after about nine days of culture. Their recognized antigens are unknown. Sample: CD4+ T cells from PBMCs cultured without peptide, taken before COVID-19 vaccination. These TCRs come from a human donor who received a COVID-19 vaccine.

This chain links TRBV10-3 with TRBJ2-7; 9 bases are a match to TRBD1. Germline loops: CDR1 ENHRY, CDR2 SYGVKD. The CDR3 runs to 13 residues. With 6 bases clipped from V and 2 bases from J, the junction kept 2 bases outside the gene matches. In nucleotides, the CDR3 is TGTGCCATCAGGGACAGGGGCGCCTACGAGCAGTACTTC. This codes for CAIRDRGAYEQYF.

The CDR3 region has the DNA TGTGCCAGCAGGACAGGGAACTATGGCTACACCTTC. Its protein is CASRTGNYGYTF. This chain connects TRBV21-1 to TRBJ1-2; the table's D call, TRBD1, has no DNA check behind it. TRBV21-1 is a pseudogene segment. The CDR3 totals 12 residues.